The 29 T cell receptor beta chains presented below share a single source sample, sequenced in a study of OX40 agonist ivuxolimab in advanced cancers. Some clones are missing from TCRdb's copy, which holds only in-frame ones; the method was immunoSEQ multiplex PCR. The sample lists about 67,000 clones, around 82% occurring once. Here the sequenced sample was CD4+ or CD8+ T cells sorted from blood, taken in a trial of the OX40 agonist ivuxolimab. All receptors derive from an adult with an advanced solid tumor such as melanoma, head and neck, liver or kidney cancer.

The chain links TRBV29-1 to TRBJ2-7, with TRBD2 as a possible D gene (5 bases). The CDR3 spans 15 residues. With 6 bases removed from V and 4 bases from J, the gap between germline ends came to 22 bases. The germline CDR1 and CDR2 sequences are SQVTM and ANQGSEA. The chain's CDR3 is CSVLGLSANFYEQYF. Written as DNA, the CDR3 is TGCAGCGTCCTTGGGCTTAGCGCGAATTTTTACGAGCAGTACTTC.

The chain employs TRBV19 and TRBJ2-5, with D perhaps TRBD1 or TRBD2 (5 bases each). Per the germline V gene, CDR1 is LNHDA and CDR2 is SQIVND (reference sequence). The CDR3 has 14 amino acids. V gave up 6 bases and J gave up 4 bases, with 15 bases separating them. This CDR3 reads CASRSRERGETQYF. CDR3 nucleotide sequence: TGTGCCAGTAGAAGTAGGGAGAGGGGAGAGACCCAGTACTTC.

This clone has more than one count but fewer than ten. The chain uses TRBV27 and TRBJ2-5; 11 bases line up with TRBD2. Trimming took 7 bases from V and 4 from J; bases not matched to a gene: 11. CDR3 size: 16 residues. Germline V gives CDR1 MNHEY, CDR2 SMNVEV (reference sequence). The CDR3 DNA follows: TGTGCCAGCAATTCCTTAGCGGGAGGGCCGCGAGAGACCCAGTACTTC. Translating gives CASNSLAGGPRETQYF.

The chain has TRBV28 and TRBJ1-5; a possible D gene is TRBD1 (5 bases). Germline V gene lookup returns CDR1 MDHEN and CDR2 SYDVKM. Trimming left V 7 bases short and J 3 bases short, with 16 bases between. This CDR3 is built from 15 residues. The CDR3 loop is CASTSASGFNQPQHF. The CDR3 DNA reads TGTGCCAGCACCTCCGCTTCAGGGTTCAATCAGCCCCAGCATTTT.

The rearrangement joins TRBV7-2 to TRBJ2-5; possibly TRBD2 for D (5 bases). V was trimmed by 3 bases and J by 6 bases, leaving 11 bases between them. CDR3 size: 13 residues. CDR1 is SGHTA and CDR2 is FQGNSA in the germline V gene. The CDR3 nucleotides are TGTGCCAGCAGCTTGGGAGAAGGAAAGACCCAGTACTTC. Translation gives CASSLGEGKTQYF.

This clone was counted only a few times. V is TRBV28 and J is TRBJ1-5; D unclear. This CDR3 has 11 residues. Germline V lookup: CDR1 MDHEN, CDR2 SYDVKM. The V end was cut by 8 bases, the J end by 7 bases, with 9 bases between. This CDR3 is CASQKRQPQHF. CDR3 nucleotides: TGTGCCAGCCAAAAGCGGCAGCCCCAGCATTTT. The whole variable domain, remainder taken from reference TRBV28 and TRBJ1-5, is DVKVTQSSRYLVKRTGEKVFLECVQDMDHENMFWYRQDPGLGLRLIYFSYDVKMKEKGDIPEGYSVSREKKERFSLILESASTNQTSMYLCASQKRQPQHFGDGTRLSIL.

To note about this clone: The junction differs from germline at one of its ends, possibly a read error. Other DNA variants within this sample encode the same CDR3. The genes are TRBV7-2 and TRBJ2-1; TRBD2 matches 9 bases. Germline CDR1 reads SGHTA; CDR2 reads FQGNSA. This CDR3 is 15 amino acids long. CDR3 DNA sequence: TGTGCCAGCAGCTTGTGGGCTAGCGGGGACAATGAACAGTTCTTC. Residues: CASSLWASGDNEQFF.

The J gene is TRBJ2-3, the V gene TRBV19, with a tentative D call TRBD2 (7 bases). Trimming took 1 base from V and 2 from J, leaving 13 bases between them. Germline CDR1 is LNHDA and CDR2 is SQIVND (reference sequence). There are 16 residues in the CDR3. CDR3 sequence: CASSIVGGGYTDTQYF. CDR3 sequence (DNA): TGTGCCAGTAGTATAGTTGGCGGGGGCTACACAGATACGCAGTATTTT.

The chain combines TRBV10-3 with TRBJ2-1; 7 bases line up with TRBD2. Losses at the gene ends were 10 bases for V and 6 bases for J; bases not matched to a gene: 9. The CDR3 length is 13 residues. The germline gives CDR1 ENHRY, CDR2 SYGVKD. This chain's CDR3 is CATGGGPRNEQFF. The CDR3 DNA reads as TGTGCCACGGGGGGAGGGCCCCGCAATGAGCAGTTCTTC.

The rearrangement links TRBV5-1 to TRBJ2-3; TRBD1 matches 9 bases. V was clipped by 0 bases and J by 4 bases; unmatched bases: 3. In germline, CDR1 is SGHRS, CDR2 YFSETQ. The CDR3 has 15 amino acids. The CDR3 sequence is CASSLDRGPPDTQYF. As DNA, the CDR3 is TGCGCCAGCAGCTTGGACAGGGGGCCGCCAGATACGCAGTATTTT.

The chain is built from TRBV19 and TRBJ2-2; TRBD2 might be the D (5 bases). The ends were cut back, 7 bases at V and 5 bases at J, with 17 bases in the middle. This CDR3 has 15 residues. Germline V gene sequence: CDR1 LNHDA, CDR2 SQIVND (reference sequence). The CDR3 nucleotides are TGTGCCAGTATGCCCCCGGGGAAGGGTACCGGGGAGCTGTTTTTT. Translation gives CASMPPGKGTGELFF.

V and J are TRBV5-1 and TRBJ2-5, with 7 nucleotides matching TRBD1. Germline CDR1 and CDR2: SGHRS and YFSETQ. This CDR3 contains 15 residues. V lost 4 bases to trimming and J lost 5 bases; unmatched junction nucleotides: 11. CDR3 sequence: CASSDPQGESETQYF. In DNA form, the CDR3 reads TGCGCCAGCAGCGACCCCCAGGGGGAGTCTGAGACCCAGTACTTC.

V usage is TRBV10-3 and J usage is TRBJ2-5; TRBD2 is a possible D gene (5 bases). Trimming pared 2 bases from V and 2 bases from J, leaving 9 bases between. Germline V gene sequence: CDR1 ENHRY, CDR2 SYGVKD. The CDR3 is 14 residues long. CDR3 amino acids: CAISERGEQETQYF. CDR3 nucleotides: TGTGCCATCAGTGAGCGGGGTGAGCAAGAGACCCAGTACTTC.

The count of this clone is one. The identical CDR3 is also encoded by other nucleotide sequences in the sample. The CDR3 is CASSHTPRTGSWGYTF. The CDR3 DNA sequence: TGCGCCAGCAGCCACACCCCGAGGACGGGTTCGTGGGGCTACACCTTC. The chain combines TRBV4-1 with TRBJ1-2; D gene uncertain. Trimming removed 3 bases at V and 8 bases at J, with 22 bases between. The germline gives CDR1 MGHRA, CDR2 YSYEKL. The CDR3 extends over 16 amino acids.

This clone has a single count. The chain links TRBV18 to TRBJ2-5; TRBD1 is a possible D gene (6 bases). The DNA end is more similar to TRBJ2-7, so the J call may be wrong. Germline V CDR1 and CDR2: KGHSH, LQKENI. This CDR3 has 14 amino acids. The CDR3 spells CASSAGTSSYEQYF. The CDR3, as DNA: TGTGCCAGCTCAGCTGGGACAAGCTCCTACGAGCAGTACTTC.

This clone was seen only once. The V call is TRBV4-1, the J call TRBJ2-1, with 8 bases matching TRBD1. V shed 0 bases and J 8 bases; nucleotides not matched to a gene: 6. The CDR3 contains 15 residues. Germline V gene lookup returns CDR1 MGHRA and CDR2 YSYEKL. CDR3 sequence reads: CASSQEQDRVYEQFF. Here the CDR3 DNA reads TGCGCCAGCAGCCAAGAGCAGGACAGGGTCTATGAGCAGTTCTTC.

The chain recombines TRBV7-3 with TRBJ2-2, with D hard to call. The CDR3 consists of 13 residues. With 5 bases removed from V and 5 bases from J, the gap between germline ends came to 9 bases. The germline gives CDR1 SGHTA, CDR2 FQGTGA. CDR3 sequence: CASSPRDTGELFF. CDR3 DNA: TGTGCCAGCAGCCCCAGAGATACCGGGGAGCTGTTTTTT. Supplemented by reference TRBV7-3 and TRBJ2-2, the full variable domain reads GAGVSQTPSNKVTEKGKYVELRCDPISGHTALYWYRQSLGQGPEFLIYFQGTGAADDSGLPNDRFFAVRPEGSVSTLKIQRTERGDSAVYLCASSPRDTGELFFGEGSRLTVL.

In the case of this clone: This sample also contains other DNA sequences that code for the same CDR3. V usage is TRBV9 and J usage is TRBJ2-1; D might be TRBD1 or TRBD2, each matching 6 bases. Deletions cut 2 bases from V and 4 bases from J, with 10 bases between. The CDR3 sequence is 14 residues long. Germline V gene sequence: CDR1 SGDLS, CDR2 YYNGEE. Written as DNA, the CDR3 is TGTGCCAGCAGCGTCGGGGGCCCATACAATGAGCAGTTCTTC. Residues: CASSVGGPYNEQFF.

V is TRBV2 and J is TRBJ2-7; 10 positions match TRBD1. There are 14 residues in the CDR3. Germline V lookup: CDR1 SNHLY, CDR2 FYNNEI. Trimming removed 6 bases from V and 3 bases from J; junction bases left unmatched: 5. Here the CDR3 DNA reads TGTGCCAGCAGGCTGACAGGGGGCGGCTACGAGCAGTACGTC. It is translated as CASRLTGGGYEQYV.

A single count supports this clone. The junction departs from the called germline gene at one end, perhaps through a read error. The CDR3 sequence is CASSRTSTNGQFF. The CDR3, as DNA: TGCGCCAGCAGCCGGACTAGTACGAATGGGCAGTTCTTC. The rearrangement uses TRBV5-1 and TRBJ2-1; 7 nucleotides agree with TRBD2. Germline V gene data show CDR1 as SGHRS and CDR2 as YFSETQ. The CDR3 extends over 13 amino acids. The variable domain in full, with the rest retrieved from reference TRBV5-1 and TRBJ2-1, is KAGVTQTPRYLIKTRGQQVTLSCSPISGHRSVSWYQQTPGQGLQFLFEYFSETQRNKGNFPGRFSGRQFSNSRSEMNVSTLELGDSALYLCASSRTSTNGQFFGPGTRLTVL.

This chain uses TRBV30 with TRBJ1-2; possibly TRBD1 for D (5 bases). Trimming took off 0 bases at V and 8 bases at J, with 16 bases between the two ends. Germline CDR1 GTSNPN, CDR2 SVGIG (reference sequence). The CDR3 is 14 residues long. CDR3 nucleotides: TGTGCCTGGAGTGTACGGGGAGGGGCCAGGGGCTACACCTTC. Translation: CAWSVRGGARGYTF.

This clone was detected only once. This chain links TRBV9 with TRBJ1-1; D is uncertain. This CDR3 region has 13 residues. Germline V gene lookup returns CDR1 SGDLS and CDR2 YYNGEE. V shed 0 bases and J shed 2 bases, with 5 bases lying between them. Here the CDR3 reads CASSVGPNTEAFF. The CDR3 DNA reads TGTGCCAGCAGCGTAGGACCCAACACTGAAGCTTTCTTT.

The CDR3 here is CASSLDTPLNTEAFF. The CDR3 DNA is TGTGCCAGCAGCTTGGACACGCCACTGAACACTGAAGCTTTCTTT. The chain couples TRBV5-4 to TRBJ1-1, with D hard to call. This CDR3 comprises 15 residues. The V end was cut by 0 bases, the J end by 0 bases, with 9 bases between. Germline CDR1 SGHNT, CDR2 YYREEE (reference sequence). Combining the CDR3 with reference TRBV5-4 and TRBJ1-1 gives the whole variable domain ETGVTQSPTHLIKTRGQQVTLRCSSQSGHNTVSWYQQALGQGPQFIFQYYREEENGRGNFPPRFSGLQFPNYSSELNVNALELDDSALYLCASSLDTPLNTEAFFGQGTRLTVV.

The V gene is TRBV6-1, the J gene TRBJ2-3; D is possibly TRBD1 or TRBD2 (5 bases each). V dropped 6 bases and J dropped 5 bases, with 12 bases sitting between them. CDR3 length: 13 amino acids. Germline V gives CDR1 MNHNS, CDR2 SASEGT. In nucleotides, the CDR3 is TGTGCCAGCAGGGGTCCTGGGGGAGATACGCAGTATTTT. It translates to CASRGPGGDTQYF.

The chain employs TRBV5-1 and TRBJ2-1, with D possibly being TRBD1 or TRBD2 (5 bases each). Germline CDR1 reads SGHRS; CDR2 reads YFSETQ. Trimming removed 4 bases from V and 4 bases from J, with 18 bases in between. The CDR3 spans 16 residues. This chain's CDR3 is CASSTAGTDVYNEQFF. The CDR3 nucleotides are TGCGCCAGCAGCACCGCCGGGACGGACGTTTACAATGAGCAGTTCTTC.

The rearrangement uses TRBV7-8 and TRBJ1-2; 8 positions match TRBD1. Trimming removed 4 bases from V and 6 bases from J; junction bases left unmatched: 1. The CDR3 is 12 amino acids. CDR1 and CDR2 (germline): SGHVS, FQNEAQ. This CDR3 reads CASSSGGNGYTF. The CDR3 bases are TGTGCCAGCAGCTCAGGGGGCAATGGCTACACCTTC.

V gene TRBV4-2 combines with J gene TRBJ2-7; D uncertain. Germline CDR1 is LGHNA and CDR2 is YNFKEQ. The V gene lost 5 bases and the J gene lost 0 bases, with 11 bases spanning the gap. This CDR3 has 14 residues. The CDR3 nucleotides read TGTGCCAGCAGCTTGGATTTGAGCTCCTACGAGCAGTACGTC. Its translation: CASSLDLSSYEQYV.

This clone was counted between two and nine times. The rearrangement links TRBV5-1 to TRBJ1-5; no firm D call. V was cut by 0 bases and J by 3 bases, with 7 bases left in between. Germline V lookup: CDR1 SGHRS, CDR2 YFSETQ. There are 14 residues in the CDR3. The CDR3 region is CASSLGANNQPQHF. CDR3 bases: TGCGCCAGCAGCTTGGGGGCGAACAATCAGCCCCAGCATTTT. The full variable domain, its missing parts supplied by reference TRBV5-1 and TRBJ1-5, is KAGVTQTPRYLIKTRGQQVTLSCSPISGHRSVSWYQQTPGQGLQFLFEYFSETQRNKGNFPGRFSGRQFSNSRSEMNVSTLELGDSALYLCASSLGANNQPQHFGDGTRLSIL.

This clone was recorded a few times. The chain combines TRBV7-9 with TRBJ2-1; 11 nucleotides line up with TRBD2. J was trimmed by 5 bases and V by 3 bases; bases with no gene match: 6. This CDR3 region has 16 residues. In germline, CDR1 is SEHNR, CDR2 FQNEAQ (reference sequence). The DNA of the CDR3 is TGTGCCAGCAGCTTCACACTAGCGGGAGTCAACAATGAGCAGTTCTTC. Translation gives CASSFTLAGVNNEQFF.